This record looks at one T cell receptor (beta chain) sequence and its context. Profiling of TCR beta VDJ combinations and CDR3 sequences used genomic DNA as template. Using its own MiXCR run on the reads, TCRdb lists one record per CDR3 protein. The table shows about 180,000 distinct CDR3 sequences, with less than 65% occurring only once. Germline V gene sequence: CDR1 DFQATT, CDR2 SNEGSKA (reference sequence). CDR3 length: 15 amino acids. V was pared by 6 bases and J by 2 bases, with 8 bases of the junction left unmatched. This entry is derived from a study of CD8+CD57+ T cells in acquired aplastic anemia. Overall study context: The average for DNA from sorted CD4+ and CD8+ cells was 3 to 3.5 ug.

Sequencing was done on patients that had shown CD8+CD57+ cell expansion by flow cytometry. Patients had received no therapy at the time of blood sampling. The chain combines TRBV20-1 with TRBJ2-3, with 10 bases fitting TRBD1. The sequenced sample consisted of sorted CD4+, CD8+, or CD8+CD57+ T cells (not recorded which) from PBMCs. The sequence derives from a human donor with aplastic anemia. CDR3 loop: CSARDRGLDTDTQYF. CDR3 coding DNA: TGCAGTGCCCGGGACAGGGGATTAGACACAGATACGCAGTATTTT.